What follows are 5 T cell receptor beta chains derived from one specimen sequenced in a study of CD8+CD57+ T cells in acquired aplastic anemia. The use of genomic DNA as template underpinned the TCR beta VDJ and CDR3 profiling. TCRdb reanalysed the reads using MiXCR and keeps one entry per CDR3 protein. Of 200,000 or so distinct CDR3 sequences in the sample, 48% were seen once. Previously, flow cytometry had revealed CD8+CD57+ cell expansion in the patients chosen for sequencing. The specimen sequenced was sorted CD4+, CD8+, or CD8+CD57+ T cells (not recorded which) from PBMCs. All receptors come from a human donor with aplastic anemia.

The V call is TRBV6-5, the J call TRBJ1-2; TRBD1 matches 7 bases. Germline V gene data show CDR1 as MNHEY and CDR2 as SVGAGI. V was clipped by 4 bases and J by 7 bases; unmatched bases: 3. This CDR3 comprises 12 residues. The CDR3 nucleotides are TGTGCCAGCAGTTTCGACAGGGTTGGCTACACCTTC. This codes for CASSFDRVGYTF.

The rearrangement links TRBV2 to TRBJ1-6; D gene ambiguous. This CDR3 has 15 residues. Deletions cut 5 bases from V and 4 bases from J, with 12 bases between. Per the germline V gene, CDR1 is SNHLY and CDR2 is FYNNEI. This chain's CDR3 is CASSQGPAYNSPLHF. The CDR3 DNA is TGTGCCAGCAGTCAAGGGCCAGCTTATAATTCACCCCTCCACTTT. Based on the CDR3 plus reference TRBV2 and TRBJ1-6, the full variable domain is EPEVTQTPSHQVTQMGQEVILRCVPISNHLYFYWYRQILGQKVEFLVSFYNNEISEKSEIFDDQFSVERPDGSNFTLKIRSTKLEDSAMYFCASSQGPAYNSPLHFGNGTRLTVT.

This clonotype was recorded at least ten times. The CDR3 loop reads CASSLQGAGELFF. CDR3 bases: TGTGCCAGCAGTTTACAGGGGGCCGGGGAGCTGTTTTTT. This chain joins TRBV2 and TRBJ2-2; 8 bases line up with TRBD1. Losses at the gene ends were 5 bases for V and 6 bases for J; bases not matched to a gene: 2. CDR3 length: 13 residues. Germline V lookup: CDR1 SNHLY, CDR2 FYNNEI.

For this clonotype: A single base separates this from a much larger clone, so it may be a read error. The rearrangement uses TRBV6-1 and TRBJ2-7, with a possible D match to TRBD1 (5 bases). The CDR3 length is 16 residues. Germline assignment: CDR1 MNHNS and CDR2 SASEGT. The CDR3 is CACSEALLTVSYEQYF. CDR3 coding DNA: TGTGCCTGCAGTGAAGCGCTTTTGACAGTCTCCTACGAGCAGTACTTC.

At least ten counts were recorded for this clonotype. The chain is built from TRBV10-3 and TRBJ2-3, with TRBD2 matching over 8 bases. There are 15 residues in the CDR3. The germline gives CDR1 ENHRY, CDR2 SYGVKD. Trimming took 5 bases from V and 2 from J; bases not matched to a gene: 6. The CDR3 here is CAISQLADHTDTQYF. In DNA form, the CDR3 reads TGTGCCATCAGTCAACTAGCGGACCACACAGATACGCAGTATTTT.